The next 31 T cell receptor beta chains were all read from a single sample in a study of cytomegalovirus exposure and HLA in healthy donors. Generated by immunoSEQ multiplex PCR, the TCRdb table keeps only in-frame clones and is missing some. The repertoire holds 100,000 to 150,000 clones, with 89% as singletons. Specimen: PBMCs. Every receptor here comes from a young woman in good health and CMV-seronegative.

This sequence joins TRBV7-2 and TRBJ2-1, with 7 bases that match TRBD2. Trimming cost V 5 bases and J 3 bases; bases outside gene matches: 4. Germline CDR1 reads SGHTA; CDR2 reads FQGNSA. The CDR3 consists of 14 residues. CDR3 sequence (DNA): TGTGCCAGCAGCCTAGGGACTAACTACAATGAGCAGTTCTTC. Protein: CASSLGTNYNEQFF.

V and J are TRBV28 and TRBJ2-7; no firm D call. The CDR3 is 14 amino acids. The V gene lost 10 bases and the J gene lost 0 bases, with 16 bases spanning the gap. Germline V gene lookup returns CDR1 MDHEN and CDR2 SYDVKM. The CDR3 spells CATETRTGSYEQYF. CDR3 coding DNA: TGTGCCACTGAGACTCGCACCGGCTCCTACGAGCAGTACTTC.

The sample holds one count of this clone. This chain connects TRBV25-1 to TRBJ2-3; 14 bases map to TRBD2. The CDR3 loop spans 17 amino acids. The germline CDR1 and CDR2 sequences are MGHDK and SYGVNS. The junction had 8 bases not matched to a gene; V was cut back by 6 bases and J by 3 bases. CDR3 sequence reads: CASSPGLAGDGTDTQYF. The CDR3 nucleotides are TGTGCCAGCAGCCCGGGACTAGCGGGAGACGGTACAGATACGCAGTATTTT.

This sequence joins TRBV6-6 and TRBJ2-1, with unresolved D. There are 12 residues in the CDR3. Germline CDR1 reads MNHNY; CDR2 reads SVGAGI (reference sequence). V lost 2 bases to trimming and J lost 7 bases, with 6 bases between them. CDR3 coding DNA: TGTGCCAGCAGTTACGAAGCTAATGAGCAGTTCTTC. As protein: CASSYEANEQFF.

The gene calls are TRBV5-3 and TRBJ2-1, with a tentative D call TRBD2 (5 bases). TRBV5-3 counts as an open reading frame of uncertain function. Trimming stripped 5 bases from V and 6 bases from J, with 15 bases between. The CDR3 has 14 residues. The CDR3 here is CARRSGSPSNEQFF. CDR3 sequence (DNA): TGTGCCAGAAGATCGGGATCCCCCAGCAATGAGCAGTTCTTC.

The CDR3 loop is CASSSTGQGGPGNEQFF. The CDR3 DNA follows: TGTGCCAGCAGCTCTACGGGACAGGGGGGCCCAGGAAATGAGCAGTTCTTC. The chain links TRBV13 to TRBJ2-1; 11 bases line up with TRBD1. The germline V gene encodes CDR1 PRHDT and CDR2 FYEKMQ (reference sequence). CDR3 size: 17 residues. Trimming removed 4 bases from V and 7 bases from J; junction bases left unmatched: 12.

A single count supports this clone. This chain joins TRBV5-1 and TRBJ2-7, with TRBD1 identical over 9 bases. V shed 2 bases and J 2 bases; nucleotides not matched to a gene: 2. The germline CDR1 and CDR2 sequences are SGHRS and YFSETQ. The CDR3 has 14 amino acids. The CDR3 DNA sequence: TGCGCCAGCAGCTTTGACAGGGGGGCCTACGAGCAGTACTTC. Its protein product is CASSFDRGAYEQYF.

The CDR3 is CASSPPKSGAHQPQHF. Here the CDR3 DNA reads TGTGCCAGCTCACCACCAAAGAGCGGGGCCCATCAGCCCCAGCATTTT. The chain is built from TRBV18 and TRBJ1-5, with a tentative D call TRBD1 (5 bases). V dropped 0 bases and J dropped 5 bases, with 14 bases sitting between them. CDR3 length equals 16 residues. The germline CDR1 and CDR2 sequences are KGHSH and LQKENI.

As for this clone: Compared with germline, one end of the junction differs, possibly owing to a read error. The chain is built from TRBV12-5 and TRBJ2-7, with 8 bases that match TRBD2. The CDR3 has 13 residues. Germline CDR1 LGHNT, CDR2 FRNRAP. DNA of the CDR3: TGTGCTAGTGGTTTGGGTAATAGCGGGACTACCGAATTC. It is translated as CASGLGNSGTTEF.

This clone appeared a single time. The rearrangement uses TRBV5-1 and TRBJ2-7, with D hard to call. In germline, CDR1 is SGHRS, CDR2 YFSETQ. Trimming pared 4 bases from V and 0 bases from J, leaving 14 bases between. The CDR3 covers 15 residues. CDR3 protein: CASSHQEMSSYEQYF. The CDR3 bases are TGCGCCAGCAGCCACCAGGAAATGAGCTCCTACGAGCAGTACTTC.

In regard to this clone: Germline and junction disagree at one end, which may indicate a read error. The V call is TRBV7-7, the J call TRBJ2-1; 13 bases line up with TRBD2. The length of the CDR3 is 14 residues. Germline V gene lookup returns CDR1 SSHAT and CDR2 FNYEAQ (reference sequence). The CDR3 sequence: CASSRGLAGNEQFF. The CDR3 DNA reads as TGTGCTAGCAGCAGGGGACTAGCGGGGAATGAGCAGTTCTTC.

The chain recombines TRBV2 with TRBJ2-7, with a weak D call TRBD2 (7 bases). Germline V gene lookup returns CDR1 SNHLY and CDR2 FYNNEI. CDR3 length: 14 amino acids. V shed 8 bases and J shed 1 base, with 15 bases lying between them. CDR3 protein: CASGGAGKSYEQYF. As DNA, the CDR3 is TGTGCCAGCGGGGGGGCAGGCAAATCCTACGAGCAGTACTTC.

V gene TRBV27 combines with J gene TRBJ1-1, with D uncertain. Germline V gene lookup returns CDR1 MNHEY and CDR2 SMNVEV (reference sequence). This CDR3 has 13 residues. Trimming removed 2 bases from V and 5 bases from J, with 9 bases in between. The CDR3 coding sequence is TGTGCCAGCAGTTTAGGGTGGGCGACTGAAGCTTTCTTT. It is translated as CASSLGWATEAFF.

The V gene is TRBV28, the J gene TRBJ1-2; D ambiguous. CDR1 and CDR2 from the germline V gene are MDHEN and SYDVKM. CDR3 length equals 17 residues. V was pared by 8 bases and J by 4 bases, with 26 bases between. CDR3 sequence (DNA): TGTGCCAGCTCCAGAACCCTGACGGGTCCTGGCCTCTATGGCTACACCTTC. Amino acid sequence: CASSRTLTGPGLYGYTF.

The chain employs TRBV29-1 and TRBJ2-3; D call uncertain. V lost 5 bases to trimming and J lost 2 bases, with 5 bases between them. Looked up from germline, CDR1 is SQVTM and CDR2 is ANQGSEA. This CDR3 is built from 11 residues. CDR3 protein: CSVQSTDTQYF. CDR3 in DNA: TGCAGCGTTCAATCCACAGATACGCAGTATTTT.

This chain links TRBV30 with TRBJ1-1, with a weak D call TRBD1 (5 bases). Per germline, CDR1 GTSNPN and CDR2 SVGIG (reference sequence). V was trimmed by 2 bases and J by 0 bases, leaving 7 bases between them. The CDR3 covers 13 residues. The CDR3: CAWSLGLNTEAFF. CDR3 coding DNA: TGTGCCTGGAGTTTGGGGCTGAACACTGAAGCTTTCTTT.

This clone was observed a few times. V and J are TRBV29-1 and TRBJ2-1, with TRBD2 identical over 7 bases. The CDR3 consists of 14 residues. Losses at the gene ends were 7 bases for V and 6 bases for J; bases not matched to a gene: 12. CDR1 SQVTM and CDR2 ANQGSEA come from the germline V gene. The CDR3 DNA is TGCAGCGCCACGGCCGGGACTAACTCCAATGAGCAGTTCTTC. Translation gives CSATAGTNSNEQFF.

This chain links TRBV7-9 with TRBJ1-4; tentatively, D is TRBD1 (5 bases). The germline V and J ends were trimmed by 5 bases and 7 bases, with 20 bases remaining between them. This CDR3 is built from 16 residues. Germline loops: CDR1 SEHNR, CDR2 FQNEAQ (reference sequence). CDR3 sequence (DNA): TGTGCCAGCAGCCCATCGACAGTTGGAGTGAGTGAAAAACTGTTTTTT. Translation gives CASSPSTVGVSEKLFF.

The V gene is TRBV6-1, the J gene TRBJ1-1; 10 nucleotides match TRBD1. The junction had 11 bases not matched to a gene; V was cut back by 6 bases and J by 7 bases. Germline loops: CDR1 MNHNS, CDR2 SASEGT. The CDR3 consists of 15 residues. The CDR3 loop reads CASSDIRTGGNEAFF. CDR3 DNA: TGTGCCAGCAGCGACATACGGACAGGGGGAAATGAAGCTTTCTTT.

Worth noting for this clone: Additional DNA sequences in this sample encode the identical CDR3. This chain joins TRBV9 and TRBJ1-5; no reliable D call. The CDR3 extends over 14 amino acids. Per the germline V gene, CDR1 is SGDLS and CDR2 is YYNGEE. Trimming took off 0 bases at V and 0 bases at J, with 4 bases between the two ends. The CDR3 sequence is CASSVGDSNQPQHF. The CDR3 region has the DNA TGTGCCAGCAGCGTAGGAGATAGCAATCAGCCCCAGCATTTT.

In the case of this clone: A read error may account for a junction end that differs from germline. The chain uses TRBV13 and TRBJ1-2; D remains unclear. Germline CDR1 is PRHDT and CDR2 is FYEKMQ (reference sequence). The CDR3 runs to 12 residues. CDR3 protein: CASRLGINGYTF. Written as DNA, the CDR3 is TGTGCCAGCAGATTAGGTATTAATGGCTACACCTTC.

The J gene is TRBJ2-2, the V gene TRBV5-3, with 10 bases matching TRBD2. TRBV5-3 falls under the ORF class, with uncertain function. This CDR3 comprises 19 residues. V trimming: 3 bases; J trimming: 4 bases; junction bases outside the gene matches: 15. The CDR3 sequence is CARSSDGSSGRKGTGELFF. The CDR3 bases are TGTGCCAGAAGCTCCGATGGTTCTAGCGGGAGAAAGGGCACCGGGGAGCTGTTTTTT.

The rearrangement links TRBV5-1 to TRBJ2-7; D is ambiguous. The germline V and J ends were trimmed by 0 bases and 0 bases, with 10 bases remaining between them. Germline-derived CDR1 and CDR2 are SGHRS and YFSETQ. This CDR3 is built from 15 residues. The CDR3 loop is CASSLAPAPSYEQYF. The CDR3 DNA sequence: TGCGCCAGCAGCTTGGCCCCCGCGCCCTCCTACGAGCAGTACTTC.

CDR3 in amino acids: CASSATAPSSYNEQFF. CDR3 bases: TGTGCCAGCAGTGCGACAGCACCCAGCTCCTACAATGAGCAGTTCTTC. The rearrangement joins TRBV6-6 to TRBJ2-1; weak D call: TRBD1 (5 bases). CDR1 and CDR2 from the germline V gene are MNHNY and SVGAGI (reference sequence). Trimming removed 5 bases at V and 0 bases at J, with 14 bases between. This CDR3 region has 16 residues.

The chain is built from TRBV4-1 and TRBJ2-7; 10 bases fit TRBD2. J was trimmed by 6 bases and V by 1 base; bases with no gene match: 9. The CDR3 is made up of 16 amino acids. Germline V gene lookup returns CDR1 MGHRA and CDR2 YSYEKL. CDR3 loop: CASSQGPLAGGSEQYF. CDR3 DNA sequence: TGCGCCAGCAGCCAAGGACCCTTAGCGGGAGGCTCCGAGCAGTACTTC.

The chain has TRBV5-1 and TRBJ2-2; D unresolved. The CDR3 loop spans 14 amino acids. Trimming took 0 bases from V and 6 from J, leaving 9 bases between them. In germline, CDR1 is SGHRS, CDR2 YFSETQ. CDR3 in DNA: TGCGCCAGCAGCTTGGAAAGCTCTGCCGGGGAGCTGTTTTTT. As protein: CASSLESSAGELFF.

The chain recombines TRBV5-1 with TRBJ1-3, with D perhaps TRBD1 (5 bases). The CDR3 sequence is 17 residues long. Between the trimmed V and J ends, which lost 0 bases and 2 bases, there was a span of 15 bases. Per germline, CDR1 SGHRS and CDR2 YFSETQ. The CDR3: CASSLAGRGVTGNTIYF. In nucleotides, the CDR3 is TGCGCCAGCAGCTTGGCCGGGAGAGGGGTGACTGGAAACACCATATATTTT. Variable domain in full (rest from reference TRBV5-1 and TRBJ1-3): KAGVTQTPRYLIKTRGQQVTLSCSPISGHRSVSWYQQTPGQGLQFLFEYFSETQRNKGNFPGRFSGRQFSNSRSEMNVSTLELGDSALYLCASSLAGRGVTGNTIYFGEGSWLTVV.

The J gene is TRBJ2-7, the V gene TRBV7-9, with D possibly TRBD1 on 6 matching bases. This CDR3 has 15 amino acids. The V and J ends lost 5 bases and 0 bases respectively, with 14 bases between them. Germline CDR1 and CDR2: SEHNR and FQNEAQ (reference sequence). The CDR3 DNA reads as TGTGCCAGCAGCAGCCAGGGGAACCTCTCCTACGAGCAGTACTTC. This gives the protein CASSSQGNLSYEQYF.

The rearrangement links TRBV9 to TRBJ2-7; 12 bases map to TRBD2. V gave up 4 bases and J gave up 2 bases; unmatched junction bases: 4. This CDR3 is built from 15 residues. CDR1 is SGDLS and CDR2 is YYNGEE in the germline V gene. Here the CDR3 DNA reads TGTGCCAGCAGCTCATCTAGCGGGAGGGCCTACGAGCAGTACTTC. Its protein is CASSSSSGRAYEQYF.

The genes are TRBV6-1 and TRBJ1-5; perhaps TRBD1 as D (5 bases). The CDR3 length is 14 residues. V dropped 8 bases and J dropped 6 bases, with 17 bases sitting between them. Germline-derived CDR1 and CDR2 are MNHNS and SASEGT. DNA for the CDR3: TGTGCCAGCCGAGGAAGGGGTGTAGGTCAGCCCCAGCATTTT. It encodes CASRGRGVGQPQHF.

This chain's CDR3 is CASSQDHQDSPYGYTF. Written as DNA, the CDR3 is TGTGCCAGCAGCCAAGATCATCAGGACAGCCCTTATGGCTACACCTTC. This rearrangement joins TRBV14 to TRBJ1-2; possibly TRBD1 for D (6 bases). This CDR3 contains 16 residues. Germline CDR1 and CDR2: SGHDN and FVKESK. Between the trimmed V and J ends, which lost 0 bases and 5 bases, there was a span of 16 bases. Complete variable domain (other parts from reference TRBV14 and TRBJ1-2): EAGVTQFPSHSVIEKGQTVTLRCDPISGHDNLYWYRRVMGKEIKFLLHFVKESKQDESGMPNNRFLAERTGGTYSTLKVQPAELEDSGVYFCASSQDHQDSPYGYTFGSGTRLTVV.